The rows below give T cell receptor beta chains drawn from one sample of a study of early T cells in non-severe SARS-CoV-2 infection. TCRdb re-called the 5' RACE reads through MiXCR, storing one row per CDR3 protein. Here the sample spans 20,000 to 30,000 distinct CDR3 sequences, 3.5% to 5% being singletons. The sequenced sample was whole blood. The source of these receptors is an adult who was a healthcare worker with PCR-confirmed SARS-CoV-2 infection or an uninfected control (not recorded which). Each CDR3 is given with its conserved first and last residue. The D gene is left open where the match is weak. Clone size, where shown, is once, few, many, or a class for clones that have expanded.

cdr3_nt cdr3_aa v_call d_call j_call clone_size
TGTGCCAGCAGCCGGGACACAGGGGGTCACGAGCAGTACTTC CASSRDTGGHEQYF TRBV5-4 TRBD1 TRBJ2-7 .
TGCAGTGCTGGGACAGGGGGGCCTTCTAACTATGGCTACACCTTC CSAGTGGPSNYGYTF TRBV20-1 TRBD1 TRBJ1-2 many
TGTGCCAGCAGCTTGGGCCCCTCTCGTATCGGAGATACGCAGTATTTT CASSLGPSRIGDTQYF TRBV5-6 . TRBJ2-3 .
TGTGCCAGCCGACCGGGCCCCGGGGCCCAGTACTTC CASRPGPGAQYF TRBV6-1 . TRBJ2-5 many
TGCGCCAGCAGCCAAGTTGACAGAAACATTCAGTACTTC CASSQVDRNIQYF TRBV4-1 . TRBJ2-4 many
TGTGCCAGCAGCCTATCCGGACAGGGGTTCAATCAGCCCCAGCATTTT CASSLSGQGFNQPQHF TRBV3-1 TRBD1 TRBJ1-5 many
TGCAGCGTCGCGGGACTAGCGGACGAAGAGCCCCAGTACTTC CSVAGLADEEPQYF TRBV29-1 TRBD2 TRBJ2-5 many
TGCAGTGCTATAGCGAGGACTGAAGCTTTCTTT CSAIARTEAFF TRBV20-1 . TRBJ1-1 many
TGCAGCGTTGAACCGGGACAGGGGGTTGGCGAGCAGTACTTC CSVEPGQGVGEQYF TRBV29-1 TRBD1 TRBJ2-7 many
TGTGCCAGCAGGGCAGGGGAGGGCTCAGGTTCACCCCTCCACTTT CASRAGEGSGSPLHF TRBV25-1 . TRBJ1-6 many
TGTGCCAGCAGCACGGGACTTTCCTCCTACAATGAGCAGTTCTTC CASSTGLSSYNEQFF TRBV12-3/TRBV12-4 . TRBJ2-1 .
TGTGCCAGCAGCTCTAAGGGGACCCCCGGGGAGCTGTTTTTT CASSSKGTPGELFF TRBV7-2 . TRBJ2-2 many
TGTGCCAGCAGGAGAGAAGGTACTGGGGCCAACGTCCTGACTTTC CASRREGTGANVLTF TRBV2 . TRBJ2-6 many
TGTGCCAGCAGCTTAAGGCGGGAGGGCCTGGGCACAGATACGCAGTATTTT CASSLRREGLGTDTQYF TRBV7-6 TRBD2 TRBJ2-3 .
TGCGCCAGCAGTGAGACCCGACTAGTTCAAGAGACCCAGTACTTC CASSETRLVQETQYF TRBV10-2 . TRBJ2-5 .
TGCAGCGTTACCAGGGCCCCAGATACGCAGTATTTT CSVTRAPDTQYF TRBV29-1 . TRBJ2-3 .
TGTGCCAGCAGCGAACAGTCCAAAGAGACCCAGTACTTC CASSEQSKETQYF TRBV7-2 . TRBJ2-5 many
TGTGCCATCAGACAGGGAGGGGGTCACACTGAAGCTTTCTTT CAIRQGGGHTEAFF TRBV10-3 . TRBJ1-1 medium-sized
TGCGCCAGCAGCACCCCCCCCCTCGCAGATACGCAGTATTTT CASSTPPLADTQYF TRBV23-1 . TRBJ2-3 few
TGTGCCAGCAGCTTTTTTCCCCCTGGAGGGGGGGATGAGCAGTTCTTC CASSFFPPGGGDEQFF TRBV11-2 . TRBJ2-1 many
TGTGCCAGCAGCGAAGGGACTAGCGGGTTAGGGGGTGAGCAGTTCTTC CASSEGTSGLGGEQFF TRBV7-6 TRBD2 TRBJ2-1 many
TGTGCCAGCAGTGGACAGGGGCAAAGCTATGGCTACACCTTC CASSGQGQSYGYTF TRBV28 TRBD1 TRBJ1-2 .
TGCGCCAGCAGCTTGGACCGCGGGGCTACTGAGCAGTTCTTC CASSLDRGATEQFF TRBV5-1 . TRBJ2-1 many
TGCAGTGCTTTATCGGAGCGGTCCTACGAGCAGTACTTC CSALSERSYEQYF TRBV20-1 . TRBJ2-7 medium-sized
TGTGCCAGCAGTCCGACTAGCAATATCGACGAGCAGTACTTC CASSPTSNIDEQYF TRBV27 TRBD2 TRBJ2-7 many
TGCAGTGCTGACCGGGACAGCTTCTACAATGAGCAGTTCTTC CSADRDSFYNEQFF TRBV20-1 TRBD1 TRBJ2-1 many
TGTGCCAGCAGCTTAACTAGCGGGAGAAATGAGCAGTTCTTC CASSLTSGRNEQFF TRBV7-2 TRBD2 TRBJ2-1 many
TGCGCCAGCAGCTTGTGGGCAGGGAGCCACGAGCAGTACTTC CASSLWAGSHEQYF TRBV5-1 . TRBJ2-7 few
TGTGCCAGCAGCGTAGGGGAGAACGGCCGGCGTGGAAACACCATATATTTT CASSVGENGRRGNTIYF TRBV9 . TRBJ1-3 many
TGTGCCACCAGTGATCCCCGGACTAGCACAGAGACCCAGTACTTC CATSDPRTSTETQYF TRBV24-1 TRBD2 TRBJ2-5 many
TGTGCCAGCAGTACAGGGTCTTTCTCTGGAAACACCATATATTTT CASSTGSFSGNTIYF TRBV5-6 . TRBJ1-3 few
TGTGCCTGGAGTGGGGGGGGCAGGCAGACCCAGTACTTC CAWSGGGRQTQYF TRBV30 . TRBJ2-5 many